The present T cell receptor (beta chain) was sequenced within a study of beta chain features in type 1 diabetes. General study points: Naive, central memory and Treg TCRB repertoires appeared more alike in patients than in healthy donors.

Sequenced material consisted of expressed TCRB transcripts (all of the isolated RNA was reverse transcribed). Samples of naive, central memory and regulatory T cells yielded a mean of around 3.8 million reads. The table came from immunoSEQ multiplex PCR; TCRdb's copy has only in-frame clones and leaves some out. The data show about 250,000 clones, with roughly 13% seen just once and around 0.026% held by the top ten. Note on this clone: Its antigen is not identified.

The V segment lost 5 bases and the J segment 1 base; nucleotides outside the gene matches: 14. This CDR3 comprises 18 residues. From germline, CDR1 is SSHAT and CDR2 FNYEAQ (reference sequence). CD4+ cells of the naive, central memory, regulatory and stem cell-like memory types were sorted via CD45RO/CCR7/CD25/CD127/CD95/CD27. The J gene is TRBJ2-5, the V gene TRBV7-7; 9 bases align to TRBD2. The sequencing input was naive CD4+ T cells from blood. This TCR derives from a woman aged 35 to 49 in good health. CDR3 loop: CASSVRQGVAGAQETQYF. CDR3 coding DNA: TGTGCCAGCAGCGTACGCCAAGGGGTAGCGGGGGCCCAAGAGACCCAGTACTTC.